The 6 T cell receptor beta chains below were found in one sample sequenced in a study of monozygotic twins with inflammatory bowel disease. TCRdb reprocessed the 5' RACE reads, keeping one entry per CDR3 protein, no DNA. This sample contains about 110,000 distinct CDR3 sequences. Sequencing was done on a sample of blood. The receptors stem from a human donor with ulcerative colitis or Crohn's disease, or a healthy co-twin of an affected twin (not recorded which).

CDR3 region: CSASTGQLSSYEQYF. The chain recombines TRBV20-1 with TRBJ2-7; the D gene TCRdb calls, TRBD1, cannot be checked with no DNA. The CDR3 is 15 amino acids. CDR1 is DFQATT and CDR2 is SNEGSKA in the germline V gene (reference sequence).

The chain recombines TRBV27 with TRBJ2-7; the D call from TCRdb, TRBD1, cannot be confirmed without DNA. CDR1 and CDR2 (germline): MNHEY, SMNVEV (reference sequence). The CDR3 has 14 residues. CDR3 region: CASSFHATVYEQYF.

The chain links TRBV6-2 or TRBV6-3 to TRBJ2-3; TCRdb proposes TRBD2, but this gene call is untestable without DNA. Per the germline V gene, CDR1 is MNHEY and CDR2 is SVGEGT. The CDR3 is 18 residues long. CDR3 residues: CASSPTSGPYGAVDTQYF.

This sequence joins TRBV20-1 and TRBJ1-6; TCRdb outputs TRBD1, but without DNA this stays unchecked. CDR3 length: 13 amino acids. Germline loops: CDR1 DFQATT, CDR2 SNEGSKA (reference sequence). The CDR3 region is CSAHHRGDSPLHF.

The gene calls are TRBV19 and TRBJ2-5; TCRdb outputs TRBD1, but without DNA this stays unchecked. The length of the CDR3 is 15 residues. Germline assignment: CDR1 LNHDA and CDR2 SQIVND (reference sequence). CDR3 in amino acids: CASSNARTGGETQYF.

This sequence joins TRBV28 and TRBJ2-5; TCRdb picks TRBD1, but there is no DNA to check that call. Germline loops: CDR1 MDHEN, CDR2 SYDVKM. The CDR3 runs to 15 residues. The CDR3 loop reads CASSRTGQRGETQYF.